The next 9 T cell receptor beta chains were all read from a single sample in a study of T-cell reconstitution after alpha-beta-depleted transplantation in children. Preparation of the TCRbeta library involved a method that used unique molecular identifiers. TCRdb recomputed calls from the PCR reads with MiXCR, one row per CDR3 protein. This table has hundreds of thousands of distinct CDR3 sequences, 15% to 20% appearing once. The specimen comprised PBMCs from the stem cell graft donor, sampled from the stem cell graft. The receptors were sampled from a human donor who donated a stem cell graft to a child with acute myeloid leukemia.

This clonotype was detected many times. The rearrangement uses TRBV13 and TRBJ2-7, with D perhaps matching TRBD2 (6 bases). The CDR3 is 12 amino acids. Trimming took off 8 bases at V and 4 bases at J, with 12 bases between the two ends. CDR1 PRHDT and CDR2 FYEKMQ come from the germline V gene (reference sequence). CDR3 amino acids: CASSIRGYEQYV. The CDR3 nucleotides read TGTGCCAGCTCCATTCGGGGGTACGAGCAGTACGTC.

This clonotype has ten or more counts. This rearrangement joins TRBV5-1 to TRBJ1-5; tentatively, D is TRBD1 (6 bases). The CDR3 length is 14 residues. V was pared by 4 bases and J by 2 bases, with 10 bases between. Germline V gene sequence: CDR1 SGHRS, CDR2 YFSETQ. CDR3 nucleotides: TGCGCCAGCAGCCCCAGGGGCGGCAATCAGCCCCAGCATTTT. Translated: CASSPRGGNQPQHF.

About this clonotype: It may be a read error: a sequence one base away is much more abundant. The chain combines TRBV7-2 with TRBJ2-3; D remains unclear. V dropped 7 bases and J dropped 4 bases, with 15 bases sitting between them. The CDR3 covers 14 residues. Germline V gene lookup returns CDR1 SGHTA and CDR2 FQGNSA. CDR3 residues: CASTWGIRADTQYF. The CDR3, as DNA: TGTGCCAGCACCTGGGGAATTCGTGCAGATACGCAGTATTTT. Combining the CDR3 with reference TRBV7-2 and TRBJ2-3 gives the whole variable domain GAGVSQSPSNKVTEKGKDVELRCDPISGHTALYWYRQSLGQGLEFLIYFQGNSAPDKSGLPSDRFSAERTGGSVSTLTIQRTQQEDSAVYLCASTWGIRADTQYFGPGTRLTVL.

This clonotype has just a few counts. The CDR3 is CASSLTPRLTSTDTQYF. The CDR3 DNA reads as TGTGCCAGCAGCTTAACGCCGCGGCTGACTAGCACAGATACGCAGTATTTT. The chain is built from TRBV7-3 and TRBJ2-3; D is unclear. V shed 0 bases and J shed 0 bases, with 13 bases lying between them. Germline CDR1 is SGHTA and CDR2 is FQGTGA. This CDR3 has 17 residues.

In this sample, this clonotype turned up many times. The gene calls are TRBV20-1 and TRBJ2-1, with TRBD2 matching 11 bases. Trimming removed 5 bases from V and 4 bases from J; junction bases left unmatched: 10. Germline V gene lookup returns CDR1 DFQATT and CDR2 SNEGSKA (reference sequence). The CDR3 has 16 residues. Here the CDR3 DNA reads TGCAGTGCTGCGACTGGGACTAGCGGACCGTACAATGAGCAGTTCTTC. Its protein product is CSAATGTSGPYNEQFF.

This clonotype was counted many times. V gene TRBV7-8 combines with J gene TRBJ2-1; D may be TRBD1 (5 bases). CDR1 is SGHVS and CDR2 is FQNEAQ in the germline V gene. This CDR3 has 15 residues. V was pared by 0 bases and J by 5 bases, with 11 bases between. The CDR3 spells CASSLAGVGDNEQFF. As DNA, the CDR3 is TGTGCCAGCAGCTTAGCAGGGGTCGGTGACAATGAGCAGTTCTTC.

The table lists this clonotype with a few counts. Here the CDR3 reads CASSLVGSRSGANVLTF. For the CDR3, the DNA is TGTGCCAGCAGCTTAGTAGGCTCTCGCTCTGGGGCCAACGTCCTGACTTTC. V usage is TRBV7-2 and J usage is TRBJ2-6; no reliable D call. CDR1 and CDR2 from the germline V gene are SGHTA and FQGNSA. This CDR3 spans 17 amino acids. The germline V and J ends were trimmed by 1 base and 0 bases, with 10 bases remaining between them.

This clonotype was observed at least ten times. CDR3: CSARGEYEQYF. The CDR3 nucleotides are TGCAGTGCTAGAGGGGAGTACGAGCAGTACTTC. The V gene is TRBV20-1, the J gene TRBJ2-7; maybe TRBD2 (5 bases). This CDR3 comprises 11 residues. Germline CDR1 reads DFQATT; CDR2 reads SNEGSKA (reference sequence). V was cut by 1 base and J by 4 bases, with 5 bases left in between.

This clonotype was counted ten times or more. The chain uses TRBV20-1 and TRBJ1-4; D ambiguous. The V gene's germline CDR1 is DFQATT and CDR2 SNEGSKA (reference sequence). The CDR3 covers 12 residues. CDR3 protein: CSPRSSNEKLFF. CDR3 DNA: TGCAGCCCTAGGAGCTCTAATGAAAAACTGTTTTTT.